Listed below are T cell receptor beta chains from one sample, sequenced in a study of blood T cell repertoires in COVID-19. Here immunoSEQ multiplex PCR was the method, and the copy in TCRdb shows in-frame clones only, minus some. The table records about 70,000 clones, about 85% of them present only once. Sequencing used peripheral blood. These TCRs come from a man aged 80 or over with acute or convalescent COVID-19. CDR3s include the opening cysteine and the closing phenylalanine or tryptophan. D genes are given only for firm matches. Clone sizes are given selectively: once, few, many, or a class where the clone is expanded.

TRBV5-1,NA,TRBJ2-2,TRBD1,TGCGCCAGCAGCTTACAACCGGACAGGAAAGCGGGGGAGCTGTTTTTT,CASSLQPDRKAGELFF
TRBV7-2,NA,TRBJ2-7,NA,TGTGCCAGCAGCTTAATGACAGGCTACGAGCAGTACTTC,CASSLMTGYEQYF
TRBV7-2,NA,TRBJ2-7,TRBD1,TGTGCCAGCAGCTTTGGGACAGGGGTTGGAGAGCAGTACTTC,CASSFGTGVGEQYF
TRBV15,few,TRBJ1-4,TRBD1,TGTGCCACCAGCAGATACAGGGGGAGGGAAAAACTGTTTTTT,CATSRYRGREKLFF
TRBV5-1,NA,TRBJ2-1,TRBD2,TGCGCCAGCAGCTTGGAGGCTAGCGGGACGAATGAGCAGTTCTTC,CASSLEASGTNEQFF
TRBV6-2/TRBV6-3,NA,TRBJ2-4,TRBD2,TGTGCCAGCAGTTACCTAGCGGGAGAAGCCAAAAACATTCAGTACTTC,CASSYLAGEAKNIQYF
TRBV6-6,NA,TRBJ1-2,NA,TGTGCCAGCAGAGTTACAGGCGATAATGGCTACACCTTC,CASRVTGDNGYTF
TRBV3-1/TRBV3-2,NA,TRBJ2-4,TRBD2,TGTGCCAGCAGCCGGACTAGCGGTTCCTCCGGGAACATTCAGTACTTC,CASSRTSGSSGNIQYF
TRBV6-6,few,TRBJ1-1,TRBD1,TGTGCCAGCAGCGACAGGGTCGCGGCTTTCTTT,CASSDRVAAFF
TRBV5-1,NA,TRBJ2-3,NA,TGCGCCAGCAGCCTAGGGACTCTCTCGGGAGATACGCAGTATTTT,CASSLGTLSGDTQYF
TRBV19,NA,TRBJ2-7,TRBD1,TGTGCCAGTAGTGGCGGACAGGGGGTATACGAGCAGTACTTC,CASSGGQGVYEQYF
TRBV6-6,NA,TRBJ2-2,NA,TGTGCCAGCAGTTACGCGGGGGCCGGAAAAACCGGGGAGCTGTTTTTT,CASSYAGAGKTGELFF
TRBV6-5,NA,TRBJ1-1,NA,TGTGCCAGCTCAACAGACGGGGGGGTCACTGAAGCTTTCTTT,CASSTDGGVTEAFF
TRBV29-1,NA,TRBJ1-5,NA,TGCAGCGCATCGGAGGGGTATAGCAATCAGCCCCAGCATTTT,CSASEGYSNQPQHF
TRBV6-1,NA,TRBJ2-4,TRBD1,TGTGCCAGCAGTGAGGGGACAGTCCTAGCCAAAAACATTCAGTACTTC,CASSEGTVLAKNIQYF
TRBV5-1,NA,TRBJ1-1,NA,TGCGCCAGCAGCTTCGGTAGCAACCCGGGGAACACTGAAGCTTTCTTT,CASSFGSNPGNTEAFF
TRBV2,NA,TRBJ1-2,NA,TGTGCCAGCAAATATTCTGAGGCTAACTATGGCTACACCTTC,CASKYSEANYGYTF
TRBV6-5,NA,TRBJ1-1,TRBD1,TGTGCCAGCAGTCCGGGGACAGGGCATACCTCTGAAGCTTTCTTT,CASSPGTGHTSEAFF